The T cell receptor (beta chain) described here comes from a study of cytomegalovirus exposure and HLA in healthy donors. The CDR3 is 15 residues long. CDR1 and CDR2 from the germline V gene are LNHDA and SQIVND (reference sequence). V lost 5 bases and J lost 1; bases outside the gene matches: 3. Primers included in the PCR were 60 Vbeta and 13 Jbeta primers. TCRdb's copy holds only in-frame clones and misses some; the assay was immunoSEQ multiplex PCR. This sample yields more than 80,000 clones, of which approximately 86% are seen a single time; 9.2% belongs to the top ten. Sequenced: PBMCs. The origin of this receptor is a young man in good health and CMV-seropositive. This chain uses TRBV19 with TRBJ2-3; 10 bases are shared with TRBD1. CDR3 bases: TGTGCCAGTAGTGGCGACAGGGGGCGCACAGATACGCAGTATTTT. Its translation is CASSGDRGRTDTQYF.